These T cell receptor beta chains were read from a single sample in a study of PD-1 blockade in mismatch repair-deficient tumors. Clones were sequenced by immunoSEQ multiplex PCR, and TCRdb holds only the in-frame ones, with some missing. Altogether over 60,000 clones are present, 88% being singletons, with the ten largest covering about 15%. Material: peripheral blood, obtained 52 weeks after starting pembrolizumab. Receptor source: an adult with mismatch repair-deficient cancer. The CDR3 runs from the conserved cysteine through the conserved F or W. D genes are given only for firm matches. Clone size, where shown, is once, few, many, or a class for clones that have expanded.

j_call d_call v_call clone_size cdr3_nt cdr3_aa
TRBJ1-1 - TRBV10-3 few TGTGCCATCAGTGAGTCGGCCATGAACACTGAAGCTTTCTTT CAISESAMNTEAFF
TRBJ2-3 TRBD2 TRBV28 - TGTGCCAGCAGTTTATCTCTCGGGGCGGGAGGTTACACAGATACGCAGTATTTT CASSLSLGAGGYTDTQYF
TRBJ2-2 TRBD2 TRBV5-4 few TGTGCCAGCAGCCCGGGACCGGGGGGAGACGGGGAGCTGTTTTTT CASSPGPGGDGELFF
TRBJ2-7 - TRBV9 - TGTGCCAGCAGCGTAGACCCGCTCTACGAGCAGTACTTC CASSVDPLYEQYF
TRBJ2-1 TRBD2 TRBV19 - TGTGCCAGTAGTATTCTACGGCGGCTAGCGGGAGTTTTCGCTTACAATGAGCAGTTCTTC CASSILRRLAGVFAYNEQFF
TRBJ2-2 - TRBV15 - TGTGCCACCAGCGGGGGGCCGACGAACACCGGGGAGCTGTTTTTT CATSGGPTNTGELFF
TRBJ2-2 - TRBV7-7 once TGTGCCAGCATCACCCTCCGGGGGGAGCTGTTTTTT CASITLRGELFF
TRBJ2-1 - TRBV19 once TGTGCCAGTAGCCCCGAGGACAGCTACAATGAGCAGTTCTTC CASSPEDSYNEQFF
TRBJ2-7 TRBD2 TRBV6-5 - TGTGCCAGCAGTTACCTAAGGAGCGGGGCCGAGCAGTACTTC CASSYLRSGAEQYF
TRBJ2-2 TRBD1 TRBV7-9 - TGTGCCAGCAGCTTAACAGGGGGAGGAAGGACCGGGGAGCTGTTTTTT CASSLTGGGRTGELFF
TRBJ2-7 - TRBV27 once TGTGCCAGCAGTTCTAATGCAGGGAGCGAGCAGTACTTC CASSSNAGSEQYF
TRBJ2-3 TRBD2 TRBV28 - TGTGCCAGCAGTTTAACGGGACTAGAGGGAATAGGGCAGTATTTT CASSLTGLEGIGQYF